These 31 T cell receptor beta chains came from one sample sequenced in a study of blood T cell repertoires in COVID-19. Sequencing was performed with immunoSEQ multiplex PCR; in TCRdb, only in-frame clones are kept and a portion is missing. The sample consists of 150,000 to 200,000 clones, around 85% of them appearing once. The sequenced material came from peripheral blood. These receptors were obtained from a man aged 50 to 60 with active or convalescent COVID-19.

The chain recombines TRBV5-4 with TRBJ2-2; TRBD2 agrees at 7 bases. Germline V gene lookup returns CDR1 SGHNT and CDR2 YYREEE (reference sequence). The CDR3 covers 13 residues. Trimming removed 4 bases from V and 8 bases from J; junction bases left unmatched: 5. The CDR3 is CASSGGRAGELFF. The DNA of the CDR3 is TGTGCCAGCAGCGGCGGGAGAGCGGGGGAGCTGTTTTTT.

This chain uses TRBV15 with TRBJ2-3; D not resolved. CDR1 and CDR2 from the germline V gene are LNHNV and YYDKDF (reference sequence). The CDR3 runs to 13 residues. The germline V and J ends were trimmed by 3 bases and 3 bases, with 7 bases remaining between them. This CDR3 reads CATSSGDTDTQYF. The CDR3 DNA reads as TGTGCCACCAGCAGCGGAGATACAGATACGCAGTATTTT.

V gene TRBV19 combines with J gene TRBJ2-3; maybe TRBD2 (5 bases). The CDR3 has 14 amino acids. Looked up from germline, CDR1 is LNHDA and CDR2 is SQIVND (reference sequence). V dropped 6 bases and J dropped 2 bases, with 12 bases sitting between them. CDR3 sequence reads: CASSPGRHTDTQYF. In DNA, the CDR3 is TGTGCCAGTAGCCCGGGAAGACACACAGATACGCAGTATTTT.

This chain connects TRBV7-9 to TRBJ2-1; 12 bases are shared with TRBD2. Germline CDR1 SEHNR, CDR2 FQNEAQ (reference sequence). The CDR3 runs to 16 residues. The J segment lost 1 base and the V segment lost 5 bases, leaving 3 bases of the junction unmatched. CDR3 sequence (DNA): TGTGCCAGCAGCAAACTAGCGGGGGGTTCCTACAATGAGCAGTTCTTC. Its translation: CASSKLAGGSYNEQFF.

The chain links TRBV19 to TRBJ1-3; D unresolved. Trimming removed 10 bases at V and 4 bases at J, with 14 bases between. The CDR3 runs to 13 residues. Germline V gene data show CDR1 as LNHDA and CDR2 as SQIVND (reference sequence). The CDR3 bases are TGTGCCACTCGCGAGGTGTCCGGAAACACCATATATTTT. This sequence encodes CATREVSGNTIYF.

The rearrangement uses TRBV5-1 and TRBJ2-1; possible D gene TRBD2, 5 bases. CDR1 is SGHRS and CDR2 is YFSETQ in the germline V gene. This CDR3 comprises 16 residues. Trimming took 0 bases from V and 2 from J, leaving 12 bases between them. CDR3: CASSLETTVAYNEQFF. CDR3 in DNA: TGCGCCAGCAGCTTGGAGACTACCGTGGCCTACAATGAGCAGTTCTTC. Combining the CDR3 with reference TRBV5-1 and TRBJ2-1 gives the whole variable domain KAGVTQTPRYLIKTRGQQVTLSCSPISGHRSVSWYQQTPGQGLQFLFEYFSETQRNKGNFPGRFSGRQFSNSRSEMNVSTLELGDSALYLCASSLETTVAYNEQFFGPGTRLTVL.

The chain has TRBV10-2 and TRBJ2-5; D might be TRBD2 (5 bases). Germline assignment: CDR1 WSHSY and CDR2 SAAADI. Trimming took 8 bases from V and 4 from J, leaving 14 bases between them. CDR3 length: 13 residues. The CDR3 loop is CASHQSGRETQYF. As DNA, the CDR3 is TGCGCCAGCCACCAAAGCGGAAGAGAGACCCAGTACTTC.

The chain uses TRBV5-6 and TRBJ2-7; maybe TRBD1 (6 bases). Trimming left V 1 base short and J 0 bases short, with 11 bases between. Germline-derived CDR1 and CDR2 are SGHDT and YYEEEE. This CDR3 spans 15 amino acids. Written as DNA, the CDR3 is TGTGCCAGCAGCTTGTACCGGACAGTCTCCTACGAGCAGTACTTC. Its protein product is CASSLYRTVSYEQYF.

CDR3: CASSKGGGTGAYEQYF. The CDR3, as DNA: TGTGCCAGCAGTAAGGGTGGTGGGACAGGGGCCTACGAGCAGTACTTC. This chain joins TRBV25-1 and TRBJ2-7, with 10 bases that match TRBD1. Trimming at V came to 5 bases and at J to 2 bases, leaving 9 bases not matched to a gene. In germline, CDR1 is MGHDK, CDR2 SYGVNS. The CDR3 contains 16 residues.

CDR3 DNA: TGTGCCAGCACCCCAGGGACAGGGTCCCCCACTAATGAAAAACTGTTTTTT. Translating it yields CASTPGTGSPTNEKLFF. The V and J genes are TRBV2 and TRBJ1-4; the match to TRBD1 covers 9 bases. CDR3 length equals 17 residues. The germline V gene has CDR1 SNHLY and CDR2 FYNNEI. V was pared by 7 bases and J by 2 bases, with 11 bases of the junction left unmatched.

The chain carries TRBV4-2 and TRBJ2-2; D might be TRBD2 (6 bases). CDR3 size: 15 residues. Germline V lookup: CDR1 LGHNA, CDR2 YNFKEQ. V shed 1 base and J shed 6 bases, with 12 bases lying between them. The CDR3 region has the DNA TGTGCCAGCAGCCAAGGACTAGGATGGGCCGGGGAGCTGTTTTTT. The encoded protein is CASSQGLGWAGELFF.

CDR3 amino acids: CASSLGANSQETQYF. The CDR3 DNA follows: TGTGCCAGCAGCTTAGGGGCTAACAGCCAAGAGACCCAGTACTTC. The chain links TRBV7-9 to TRBJ2-5; D remains ambiguous. Germline V gene lookup returns CDR1 SEHNR and CDR2 FQNEAQ (reference sequence). CDR3 length: 15 amino acids. V lost 1 base, J lost 1 base, and 10 bases lay in between.

This chain links TRBV6-5 with TRBJ2-7; D unclear. The V gene lost 0 bases and the J gene lost 2 bases, with 11 bases spanning the gap. The CDR3 is 15 amino acids. Germline lookup yields CDR1 MNHEY and CDR2 SVGAGI. The CDR3 here is CASSYSIGSPYEQYF. CDR3 DNA sequence: TGTGCCAGCAGTTACTCGATCGGGTCCCCCTACGAGCAGTACTTC.

This sequence joins TRBV4-1 and TRBJ2-7; TRBD2 might be the D (6 bases). V dropped 2 bases and J dropped 0 bases, with 14 bases sitting between them. Germline V lookup: CDR1 MGHRA, CDR2 YSYEKL. The CDR3 is made up of 16 amino acids. The chain's CDR3 is CASSQTIAESSYEQYF. As DNA, the CDR3 is TGCGCCAGCAGCCAAACCATAGCGGAGAGCTCCTACGAGCAGTACTTC.

This chain links TRBV11-1 with TRBJ1-1; D uncertain. Trimming took 1 base from V and 6 from J, leaving 9 bases between them. This CDR3 has 13 amino acids. Germline-derived CDR1 and CDR2 are SGHAT and FQDESV (reference sequence). This chain's CDR3 is CASSLELRSEAFF. The CDR3 nucleotides are TGTGCCAGCAGCTTAGAGTTGAGGTCTGAAGCTTTCTTT.

The V gene is TRBV11-3, the J gene TRBJ2-1; TRBD1 agrees at 7 bases. This CDR3 region has 15 residues. Per the germline V gene, CDR1 is SGHNT and CDR2 is YENEEA. V was clipped by 5 bases and J by 4 bases; unmatched bases: 8. The CDR3 DNA reads as TGTGCCAGCAGCCCTACAGGGGATCGGTACAATGAGCAGTTCTTC. Encoded protein: CASSPTGDRYNEQFF.

The chain employs TRBV6-5 and TRBJ1-1; a possible D gene is TRBD1 (6 bases). V was pared by 5 bases and J by 5 bases, with 18 bases between. This CDR3 contains 15 residues. CDR1 is MNHEY and CDR2 is SVGAGI in the germline V gene. CDR3 amino acids: CASSPSGGLGTEAFF. CDR3 sequence (DNA): TGTGCCAGCAGTCCTTCCGGGGGGCTGGGGACTGAAGCTTTCTTT.

This rearrangement joins TRBV3-1 (or the pseudogene TRBV3-2) to TRBJ1-1; D is unclear. The V gene lost 0 bases and the J gene lost 1 base, with 6 bases spanning the gap. Germline V gene sequence: CDR1 LGHDT, CDR2 YNNKEL (reference sequence). The CDR3 covers 14 residues. The CDR3 spells CASSQELENTEAFF. CDR3 DNA: TGTGCCAGCAGCCAAGAGTTAGAGAACACTGAAGCTTTCTTT.

This clone was observed a single time. V usage is TRBV11-1 and J usage is TRBJ2-5; TRBD1 matches at 10 bases. The germline gives CDR1 SGHAT, CDR2 FQDESV (reference sequence). This CDR3 comprises 15 residues. V was clipped by 4 bases and J by 4 bases; unmatched bases: 6. The CDR3: CASSSPRTGGETQYF. The CDR3 region has the DNA TGTGCCAGCAGCTCGCCCCGGACAGGGGGAGAGACCCAGTACTTC.

The chain links TRBV19 to TRBJ1-1, with a possible D match to TRBD1 (5 bases). CDR3 length: 13 amino acids. V lost 11 bases to trimming and J lost 5 bases, with 18 bases between them. Germline loops: CDR1 LNHDA, CDR2 SQIVND (reference sequence). The CDR3: CASTPGGGTEAFF. As DNA, the CDR3 is TGTGCCTCAACCCCGGGGGGTGGTACTGAAGCTTTCTTT. Together with reference TRBV19 and TRBJ1-1, the CDR3 gives the full variable domain: DGGITQSPKYLFRKEGQNVTLSCEQNLNHDAMYWYRQDPGQGLRLIYYSQIVNDFQKGDIAEGYSVSREKKESFPLTVTSAQKNPTAFYLCASTPGGGTEAFFGQGTRLTVV.

The chain couples TRBV5-6 to TRBJ1-5, with TRBD1 identical over 8 bases. CDR1 is SGHDT, CDR2 YYEEEE, per germline. There are 18 residues in the CDR3. The V segment lost 4 bases and the J segment 1 base; nucleotides outside the gene matches: 13. CDR3 protein: CASSETGGKRNSNQPQHF. For the CDR3, the DNA is TGTGCCAGCAGCGAAACAGGGGGTAAGAGAAACAGCAATCAGCCCCAGCATTTT.

V gene TRBV9 combines with J gene TRBJ2-1; TRBD2 aligns across 12 bases. The germline V gene encodes CDR1 SGDLS and CDR2 YYNGEE. The CDR3 has 15 amino acids. V was clipped by 3 bases and J by 7 bases; unmatched bases: 5. CDR3: CASSGGTSGLNEQFF. CDR3 coding DNA: TGTGCCAGCAGCGGAGGGACTAGCGGGTTGAATGAGCAGTTCTTC.

The rearrangement links TRBV13 to TRBJ2-1; TRBD2 is a possible D gene (7 bases). CDR1 is PRHDT and CDR2 is FYEKMQ in the germline V gene (reference sequence). The V end lost 5 bases, the J end lost 0 bases, and 23 bases lay between the germline ends. The CDR3 is 19 residues long. The CDR3 loop reads CASSPKGGFAVLSYNEQFF. The CDR3 DNA sequence: TGTGCCAGCAGCCCTAAGGGGGGGTTTGCGGTCCTCTCCTACAATGAGCAGTTCTTC.

V usage is TRBV23-1 and J usage is TRBJ1-2, with unresolved D. TRBV23-1 carries the ORF label, with uncertain function. Trimming pared 4 bases from V and 2 bases from J, leaving 8 bases between. This CDR3 is built from 13 residues. CDR3 bases: TGCGCCAGCAGTCTGTCGGAGAACTATGGCTACACCTTC. Translated: CASSLSENYGYTF.

V usage is TRBV14 and J usage is TRBJ1-6; maybe TRBD1 (6 bases). Germline CDR1 SGHDN, CDR2 FVKESK. The length of the CDR3 is 15 residues. V lost 0 bases to trimming and J lost 9 bases, with 12 bases between them. CDR3 region: CASSQDLVGGSPLHF. The CDR3 DNA reads TGTGCCAGCAGCCAAGACCTGGTAGGGGGTTCACCCCTCCACTTT.

The V call is TRBV9, the J call TRBJ1-5, with TRBD1 matching over 11 bases. Germline V gives CDR1 SGDLS, CDR2 YYNGEE. With 4 bases clipped from V and 6 bases from J, the junction kept 3 bases outside the gene matches. This CDR3 region has 14 residues. CDR3 coding DNA: TGTGCCAGCAGCCTCGGACAGGGGGCTCAGCCCCAGCATTTT. Amino acid sequence: CASSLGQGAQPQHF.

The rearrangement uses TRBV29-1 and TRBJ1-3; D ambiguous. This CDR3 has 12 amino acids. CDR1 SQVTM and CDR2 ANQGSEA come from the germline V gene. Between the trimmed V and J ends, which lost 6 bases and 7 bases, there was a span of 13 bases. CDR3 sequence (DNA): TGCAGCGTACAGACATCCTCGAACACCATATATTTT. Translating it yields CSVQTSSNTIYF.

The chain employs TRBV21-1 and TRBJ1-4. TRBV21-1 counts as a pseudogene. The CDR3 loop spans 17 amino acids. CDR3 residues: CASTVVSQRGTNEKLFF. CDR3 nucleotides: TGTGCCAGCACGGTCGTCTCTCAACGAGGAACTAATGAAAAACTGTTTTTT.

The gene calls are TRBV19 and TRBJ1-2, with no clear D. This CDR3 comprises 13 residues. Germline assignment: CDR1 LNHDA and CDR2 SQIVND (reference sequence). Trimming took off 4 bases at V and 6 bases at J, with 12 bases between the two ends. The DNA for the CDR3 is TGTGCCAGTAGTAGAGACGAGGCGGATGGCTACACCTTC. This sequence encodes CASSRDEADGYTF.

The chain has TRBV7-9 and TRBJ2-7; 7 nucleotides line up with TRBD1. The CDR3 has 14 amino acids. With V trimmed by 5 bases and J by 0 bases, 4 bases remained unmatched. Germline-derived CDR1 and CDR2 are SEHNR and FQNEAQ (reference sequence). CDR3 amino acids: CASSIGTDSYEQYF. The CDR3 DNA is TGTGCCAGCAGCATTGGGACAGACTCCTACGAGCAGTACTTC.

The DNA of the CDR3 is TGTGCCAGCAGCTCGTCTGTTCGCGGGTATGTCACTGAAGCTTTCTTT. Its translation is CASSSSVRGYVTEAFF. This rearrangement joins TRBV5-6 to TRBJ1-1; D remains ambiguous. Germline values: CDR1 SGHDT, CDR2 YYEEEE. Trimming shortened V by 3 bases and J by 4 bases, and 19 bases separated the two germline ends. This CDR3 region has 16 residues.